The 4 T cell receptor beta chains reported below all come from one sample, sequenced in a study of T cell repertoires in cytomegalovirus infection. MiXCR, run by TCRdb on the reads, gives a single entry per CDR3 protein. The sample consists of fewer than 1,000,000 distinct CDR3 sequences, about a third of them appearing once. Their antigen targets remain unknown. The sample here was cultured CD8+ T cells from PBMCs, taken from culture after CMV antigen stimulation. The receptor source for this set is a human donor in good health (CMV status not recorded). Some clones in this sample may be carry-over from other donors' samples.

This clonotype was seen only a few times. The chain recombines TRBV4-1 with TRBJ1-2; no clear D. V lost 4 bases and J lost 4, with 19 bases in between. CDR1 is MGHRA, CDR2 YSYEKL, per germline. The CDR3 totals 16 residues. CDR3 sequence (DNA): TGCGCCAGCAGCCCCCAAACCTGGGAGAGAAGCTATGGCTACACCTTC. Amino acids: CASSPQTWERSYGYTF.

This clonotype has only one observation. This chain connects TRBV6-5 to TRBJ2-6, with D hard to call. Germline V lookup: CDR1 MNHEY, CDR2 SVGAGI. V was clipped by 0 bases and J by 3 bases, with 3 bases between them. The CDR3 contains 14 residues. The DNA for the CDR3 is TGTGCCAGCAGTTACTCGGGTGGGGCCAACGTCCTGACTTTC. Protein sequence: CASSYSGGANVLTF.

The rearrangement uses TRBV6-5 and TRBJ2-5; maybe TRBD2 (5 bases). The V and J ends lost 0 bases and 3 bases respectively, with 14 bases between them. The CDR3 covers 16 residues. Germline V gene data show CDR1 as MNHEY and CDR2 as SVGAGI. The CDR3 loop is CASSYSRVSTKETQYF. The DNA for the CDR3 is TGTGCCAGCAGTTACTCGCGGGTCTCCACTAAAGAGACCCAGTACTTC.

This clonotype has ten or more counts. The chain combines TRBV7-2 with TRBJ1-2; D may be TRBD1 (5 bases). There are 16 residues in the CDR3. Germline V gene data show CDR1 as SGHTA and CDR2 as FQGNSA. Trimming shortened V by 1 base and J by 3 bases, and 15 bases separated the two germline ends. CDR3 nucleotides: TGTGCCAGCAGCTTAGAAGCGGGGGACCTCTACTATGGCTACACCTTC. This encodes CASSLEAGDLYYGYTF.